These 18 T cell receptor beta chains were all obtained from the same sample, sequenced in a study of blood T cell repertoires in COVID-19. Here immunoSEQ multiplex PCR was the method, and the copy in TCRdb shows in-frame clones only, minus some. The sample lists about 210,000 clones, 81% occurring once. Sequenced sample: PBMCs or T cells enriched from blood (not recorded which). The receptors originated from a woman in her forties or fifties with acute COVID-19.

The chain employs TRBV2 and TRBJ2-7, with D perhaps matching TRBD2 (5 bases). The CDR3 totals 15 residues. Between the trimmed V and J ends, which lost 3 bases and 4 bases, there was a span of 16 bases. Germline lookup yields CDR1 SNHLY and CDR2 FYNNEI. The CDR3 here is CASSDFKAGEYEQYF. CDR3 nucleotide sequence: TGTGCCAGCAGTGATTTTAAGGCTGGGGAGTACGAGCAGTACTTC.

The count of this clone is one. Here the CDR3 DNA reads TGTGCCAGCAGCCCAAGCATCGAGCAGTACTTC. It is translated as CASSPSIEQYF. The chain has TRBV7-9 and TRBJ2-7; D not certain. The germline V and J ends were trimmed by 5 bases and 6 bases, with 8 bases remaining between them. Germline CDR1 reads SEHNR; CDR2 reads FQNEAQ (reference sequence). The CDR3 runs to 11 residues.

The J gene is TRBJ2-7, the V gene TRBV11-2; maybe TRBD2 (5 bases). The V end was cut by 5 bases, the J end by 6 bases, with 17 bases between. This CDR3 region has 14 residues. Germline loops: CDR1 SGHAT, CDR2 FQNNGV. CDR3 in amino acids: CASSHDGGTREQYF. As DNA, the CDR3 is TGTGCCAGCAGCCACGATGGAGGTACCCGCGAGCAGTACTTC.

The J gene is TRBJ2-3, the V gene TRBV5-1; 14 bases agree with TRBD2. V dropped 4 bases and J dropped 3; count of bases not matched to a gene: 4. Germline V gene lookup returns CDR1 SGHRS and CDR2 YFSETQ. This CDR3 region has 16 residues. The CDR3 region has the DNA TGCGCCAGCAGCCCTGGACTAGCGGGGGGTACAGATACGCAGTATTTT. As protein: CASSPGLAGGTDTQYF.

The chain is built from TRBV6-5 and TRBJ2-7; 9 nucleotides agree with TRBD1. CDR3 length: 15 residues. The V segment lost 0 bases and the J segment 6 bases; nucleotides outside the gene matches: 6. Germline lookup yields CDR1 MNHEY and CDR2 SVGAGI. The CDR3 spells CASSYSRQGGAEQYF. For the CDR3, the DNA is TGTGCCAGCAGTTACTCACGACAGGGGGGCGCCGAGCAGTACTTC.

This chain uses TRBV7-9 with TRBJ2-7, with D perhaps matching TRBD1 (5 bases). Germline CDR1 reads SEHNR; CDR2 reads FQNEAQ (reference sequence). This CDR3 region has 14 residues. V lost 1 base, J lost 7 bases, and 14 bases lay in between. The CDR3 sequence is CASSLGNTGQEQYF. The DNA of the CDR3 is TGTGCCAGCAGCTTAGGGAACACAGGACAAGAGCAGTACTTC.

The gene calls are TRBV5-1 and TRBJ2-3; 7 positions match TRBD2. Germline trimming cut 1 base from V and 2 bases from J; bases unmatched to any gene: 7. The CDR3 loop spans 16 amino acids. Germline CDR1 and CDR2: SGHRS and YFSETQ. CDR3 sequence: CASSLTAGVNTDTQYF. The DNA for the CDR3 is TGCGCCAGCAGCTTGACTGCGGGAGTCAACACAGATACGCAGTATTTT. Variable domain in full (rest from reference TRBV5-1 and TRBJ2-3): KAGVTQTPRYLIKTRGQQVTLSCSPISGHRSVSWYQQTPGQGLQFLFEYFSETQRNKGNFPGRFSGRQFSNSRSEMNVSTLELGDSALYLCASSLTAGVNTDTQYFGPGTRLTVL.

The sample holds many counts of this clone. The chain uses TRBV28 and TRBJ1-2; maybe TRBD1 (6 bases). The CDR3 is 16 residues long. V shed 6 bases and J shed 2 bases, with 19 bases lying between them. CDR1 and CDR2 (germline): MDHEN, SYDVKM. The CDR3 region has the DNA TGTGCCAGCAGCCCCGTGGGGCGGGGGGGCAACTATGGCTACACCTTC. This translates into CASSPVGRGGNYGYTF.

The genes are TRBV6-6 and TRBJ2-7; 14 nucleotides agree with TRBD2. Germline V gene lookup returns CDR1 MNHNY and CDR2 SVGAGI (reference sequence). There are 15 residues in the CDR3. After removal of 10 bases from V and 1 base from J, the junction contained 6 bases not matched to a gene. The DNA for the CDR3 is TGTGCCACCCGGACTAGCGGGGGGAAGTCCTACGAGCAGTACTTC. Translating gives CATRTSGGKSYEQYF.

The rearrangement joins TRBV10-2 to TRBJ2-4; 9 bases are a match to TRBD2. This CDR3 contains 14 residues. Germline V gene sequence: CDR1 WSHSY, CDR2 SAAADI. With V trimmed by 2 bases and J by 13 bases, 9 bases remained unmatched. CDR3 sequence (DNA): TGCGCCAGCAGTGAGGAGCGGCGGGGGGGCCCACAGTACTTC. As protein: CASSEERRGGPQYF.

The chain's CDR3 is CASSLVGQQGYTF. In DNA, the CDR3 is TGCGCCAGCAGCTTGGTAGGACAGCAAGGCTACACCTTC. This chain connects TRBV5-1 to TRBJ1-2; possibly TRBD1 for D (6 bases). CDR1 and CDR2 from the germline V gene are SGHRS and YFSETQ. The CDR3 extends over 13 amino acids. The V end lost 0 bases, the J end lost 8 bases, and 11 bases lay between the germline ends.

DNA for the CDR3: TGTGCCAGCAGTATTGGACAGGGGAAAGCTTTCTTT. Translating gives CASSIGQGKAFF. V gene TRBV28 combines with J gene TRBJ1-1; 9 bases match TRBD1. V lost 5 bases, J lost 9 bases, and 4 bases stayed unmatched. The length of the CDR3 is 12 residues. From germline, CDR1 is MDHEN and CDR2 SYDVKM. The whole variable domain, filled in from reference TRBV28 and TRBJ1-1, reads DVKVTQSSRYLVKRTGEKVFLECVQDMDHENMFWYRQDPGLGLRLIYFSYDVKMKEKGDIPEGYSVSREKKERFSLILESASTNQTSMYLCASSIGQGKAFFGQGTRLTVV.

This clone was seen only a few times. The chain recombines TRBV4-3 with TRBJ1-3; the D gene is possibly TRBD1 (5 bases). The ends were cut back, 1 base at V and 1 base at J, with 8 bases in the middle. The germline V gene has CDR1 LGHNA and CDR2 YSLEER. The CDR3 runs to 15 residues. CDR3 protein: CASSQAGGSGNTIYF. CDR3 sequence (DNA): TGCGCCAGCAGCCAAGCCGGGGGTTCTGGAAACACCATATATTTT.

The rearrangement uses TRBV7-9 and TRBJ2-1; D is possibly TRBD1 (6 bases). Germline CDR1 SEHNR, CDR2 FQNEAQ (reference sequence). The CDR3 consists of 16 residues. V was trimmed by 5 bases and J by 7 bases, leaving 21 bases between them. The DNA for the CDR3 is TGTGCCAGCAGCCTCAAGACAGGTAGCCCTAGGAATGAGCAGTTCTTC. It specifies CASSLKTGSPRNEQFF.

DNA of the CDR3: TGCGCCAGCAACAGAGAGACAGGGGGGAATTCACCCCTCCACTTT. The encoded protein is CASNRETGGNSPLHF. The chain joins TRBV5-1 to TRBJ1-6, with 9 bases aligning to TRBD1. Germline lookup yields CDR1 SGHRS and CDR2 YFSETQ. The CDR3 is 15 residues long. The junction had 8 bases not matched to a gene; V was cut back by 6 bases and J by 7 bases.

The V and J genes are TRBV18 and TRBJ2-5; 8 bases match TRBD1. The CDR3 sequence is 16 residues long. V dropped 5 bases and J dropped 5; count of bases not matched to a gene: 13. Germline loops: CDR1 KGHSH, CDR2 LQKENI. The CDR3 loop reads CASSMIGTGRRETQYF. CDR3 nucleotides: TGTGCCAGCTCAATGATTGGGACAGGCCGTAGGGAGACCCAGTACTTC.

The chain couples TRBV11-3 to TRBJ2-2; a possible D gene is TRBD2 (6 bases). V was pared by 0 bases and J by 2 bases, with 16 bases between. The CDR3 runs to 18 residues. Looked up from germline, CDR1 is SGHNT and CDR2 is YENEEA. CDR3 sequence: CASSLEEGGTRNTGELFF. The CDR3 DNA follows: TGTGCCAGCAGCTTAGAAGAGGGCGGGACCCGTAACACCGGGGAGCTGTTTTTT.

This rearrangement joins TRBV9 to TRBJ1-1, with a tentative D call TRBD1 (6 bases). Trimming cost V 0 bases and J 2 bases, with 8 bases left between them. The CDR3 is 14 amino acids. The germline V gene encodes CDR1 SGDLS and CDR2 YYNGEE. The CDR3 loop reads CASSVAGGNTEAFF. CDR3 nucleotides: TGTGCCAGCAGCGTAGCTGGGGGCAACACTGAAGCTTTCTTT.